This record looks at one TCR beta chain sequence and its context. Its antigen is not identified. Losses at the gene ends were 9 bases for V and 0 bases for J; bases not matched to a gene: 5. Germline values: CDR1 SGHTA, CDR2 FQGNSA. The CDR3 contains 14 residues. PBMCs served as the source from which CD4+ and CD8+ T cells were sorted. Reverse transcribed after extraction, RNA yielded cDNA as the sequencing template. Clones were sequenced by immunoSEQ multiplex PCR, and TCRdb holds only the in-frame ones, with some missing. The sample holds over 90,000 clones; approximately 58% are singletons and the top ten take around 9%. The sample originates from a study of CD8+ T cells in alopecia areata. Whole-study findings and limits: The study found higher clonality in lesional than normal scalp, especially in alopecia totalis/universalis.

This TCR was recovered from a human donor in good health. Sequencing was carried out using CD4+ T cells sorted from blood. The V call is TRBV7-2, the J call TRBJ2-1, with TRBD1 matching 7 bases. This chain's CDR3 is CASRQGYSYNEQFF. The CDR3 DNA reads TGTGCCAGTCGACAGGGCTACTCCTACAATGAGCAGTTCTTC.